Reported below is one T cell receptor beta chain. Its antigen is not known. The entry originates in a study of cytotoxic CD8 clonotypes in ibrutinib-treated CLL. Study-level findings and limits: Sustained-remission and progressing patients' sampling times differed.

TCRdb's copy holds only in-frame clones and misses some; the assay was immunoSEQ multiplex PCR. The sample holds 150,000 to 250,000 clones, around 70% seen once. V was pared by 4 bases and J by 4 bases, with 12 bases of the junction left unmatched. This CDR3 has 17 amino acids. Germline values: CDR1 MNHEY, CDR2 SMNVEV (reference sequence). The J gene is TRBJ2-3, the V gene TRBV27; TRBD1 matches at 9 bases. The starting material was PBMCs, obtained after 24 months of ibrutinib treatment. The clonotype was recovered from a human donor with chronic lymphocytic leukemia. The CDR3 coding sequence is TGTGCCAGCAGTTCAACTCCTGGGACAGGGTTGCCAGATACGCAGTATTTT. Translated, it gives CASSSTPGTGLPDTQYF.